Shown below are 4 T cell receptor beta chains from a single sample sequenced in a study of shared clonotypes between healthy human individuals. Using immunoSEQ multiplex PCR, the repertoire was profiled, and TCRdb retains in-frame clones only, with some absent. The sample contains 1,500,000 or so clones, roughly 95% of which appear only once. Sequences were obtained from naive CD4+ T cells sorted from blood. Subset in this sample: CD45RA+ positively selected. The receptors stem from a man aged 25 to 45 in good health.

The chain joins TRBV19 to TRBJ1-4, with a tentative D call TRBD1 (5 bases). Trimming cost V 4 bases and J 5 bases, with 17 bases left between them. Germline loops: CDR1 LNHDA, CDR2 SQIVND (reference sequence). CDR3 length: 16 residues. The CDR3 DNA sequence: TGTGCCAGTAGTACATTCCCGTCCGGGGGGAATGAAAAACTGTTTTTT. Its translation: CASSTFPSGGNEKLFF.

This chain's CDR3 is CASNQWGGNQPQHF. The CDR3 DNA sequence: TGTGCCAGCAACCAATGGGGGGGTAATCAGCCCCAGCATTTT. This chain connects TRBV5-8 to TRBJ1-5, with D tentatively TRBD1 (5 bases). The germline V gene encodes CDR1 SGHTS and CDR2 YDEGEE. This CDR3 has 14 residues. V was trimmed by 6 bases and J by 4 bases, leaving 14 bases between them.

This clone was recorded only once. The CDR3 region has the DNA TGTGCCAGCAGCTTAAATCGTGGACAGGGGGCGTTTTACAATGAGCAGTTCTTC. Translation: CASSLNRGQGAFYNEQFF. This rearrangement joins TRBV11-1 to TRBJ2-1; 11 positions match TRBD1. With 2 bases clipped from V and 4 bases from J, the junction kept 10 bases outside the gene matches. CDR3 length: 18 amino acids. Germline V gene lookup returns CDR1 SGHAT and CDR2 FQDESV (reference sequence).

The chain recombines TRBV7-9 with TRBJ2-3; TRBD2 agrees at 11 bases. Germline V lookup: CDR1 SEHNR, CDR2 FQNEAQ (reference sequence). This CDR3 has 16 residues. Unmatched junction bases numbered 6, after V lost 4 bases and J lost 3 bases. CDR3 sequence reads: CASSSRTSGLTDTQYF. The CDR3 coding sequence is TGTGCCAGCAGCTCACGGACTAGCGGGTTGACAGATACGCAGTATTTT. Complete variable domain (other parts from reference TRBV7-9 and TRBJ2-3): DTGVSQNPRHKITKRGQNVTFRCDPISEHNRLYWYRQTLGQGPEFLTYFQNEAQLEKSRLLSDRFSAERPKGSFSTLEIQRTEQGDSAMYLCASSSRTSGLTDTQYFGPGTRLTVL.